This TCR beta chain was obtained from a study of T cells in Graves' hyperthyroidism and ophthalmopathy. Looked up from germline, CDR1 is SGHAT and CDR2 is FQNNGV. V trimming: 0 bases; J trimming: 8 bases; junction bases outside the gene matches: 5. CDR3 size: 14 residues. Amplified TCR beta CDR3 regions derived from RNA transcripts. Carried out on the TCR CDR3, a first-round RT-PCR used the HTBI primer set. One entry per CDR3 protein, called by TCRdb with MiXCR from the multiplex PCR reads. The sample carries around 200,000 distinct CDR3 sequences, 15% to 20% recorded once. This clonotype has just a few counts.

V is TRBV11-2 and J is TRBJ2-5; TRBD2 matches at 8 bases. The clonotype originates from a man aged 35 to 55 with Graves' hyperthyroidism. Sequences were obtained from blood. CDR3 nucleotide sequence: TGTGCCAGCAGCTTAGATCCTAGCGGGTCTACCCAGTACTTC. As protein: CASSLDPSGSTQYF.